One and the same sample provided the 4 T cell receptor beta chains below, sequenced in a study of blood T cell repertoires in COVID-19. Clones were sequenced by immunoSEQ multiplex PCR, and TCRdb holds only the in-frame ones, with some missing. The repertoire has approximately 180,000 clones, around 83% of them found once; the top ten carry about 6.3%. The sequencing input was PBMCs or T cells enriched from blood (not recorded which). These receptors came from a man aged 35 to 55 who had recovered from COVID-19.

The CDR3 is CASSETRGWSPLHF. As DNA, the CDR3 is TGTGCCAGCAGTGAAACCAGGGGGTGGTCACCCCTCCACTTT. V gene TRBV2 combines with J gene TRBJ1-6; TRBD1 matches at 7 bases. Germline trimming cut 2 bases from V and 10 bases from J; bases unmatched to any gene: 5. Germline-derived CDR1 and CDR2 are SNHLY and FYNNEI. CDR3 length equals 14 residues.

V usage is TRBV7-9 and J usage is TRBJ1-4, with D perhaps matching TRBD1 (5 bases). There are 15 residues in the CDR3. The germline V and J ends were trimmed by 7 bases and 7 bases, with 19 bases remaining between them. Germline loops: CDR1 SEHNR, CDR2 FQNEAQ (reference sequence). Written as DNA, the CDR3 is TGTGCCAGCAACATAGACAGTCAGTTTGGTGAAAAACTGTTTTTT. Translation gives CASNIDSQFGEKLFF.

The J gene is TRBJ2-7, the V gene TRBV4-1; possibly TRBD1 for D (6 bases). Germline V lookup: CDR1 MGHRA, CDR2 YSYEKL. There are 18 residues in the CDR3. V gave up 4 bases and J gave up 6 bases, with 28 bases separating them. CDR3 nucleotides: TGCGCCAGCAGCCCCGTCCTAGGGACATTCCAGATGGCTAGCGAGCAGTACTTC. Residues: CASSPVLGTFQMASEQYF.

The V gene is TRBV29-1, the J gene TRBJ2-3; tentative D call: TRBD2 (5 bases). Trimming removed 8 bases at V and 4 bases at J, with 10 bases between. Per germline, CDR1 SQVTM and CDR2 ANQGSEA. This CDR3 is 11 amino acids long. The CDR3 region is CSQKGADTQYF. The CDR3 DNA reads as TGCAGCCAAAAGGGAGCAGATACGCAGTATTTT.